This T cell receptor beta chain came from a study of cytomegalovirus exposure and HLA in healthy donors. This clone was counted only a few times. What it recognizes is unknown. The PCR contained 60 Vbeta and 13 Jbeta primers. Clones were read by immunoSEQ multiplex PCR, and TCRdb kept only the in-frame ones, dropping some. The sample has around 71,000 clones; roughly two thirds are singletons. Findings and caveats of the study: An apparent linkage of common viral pathogens to several of the most significant clusters emerged in a later analysis. A later analysis reportedly identified an Asian-associated ancestry cluster as carrying fewer N-insertions than the roughly 670-donor mean.

Germline CDR1 reads PRHDT; CDR2 reads FYEKMQ (reference sequence). This CDR3 has 16 amino acids. Losses at the gene ends were 5 bases for V and 3 bases for J; bases not matched to a gene: 7. Source material: PBMCs. The chain employs TRBV13 and TRBJ1-1; TRBD1 matches 12 bases. This receptor was obtained from a male donor in good health and CMV-seropositive. Written as DNA, the CDR3 is TGTGCCAGCAGCGCGACCGGGACAGGGGGCTACACTGAAGCTTTCTTT. It codes for CASSATGTGGYTEAFF.